This T cell receptor beta chain was retrieved from a study of cytomegalovirus exposure and HLA in healthy donors. The germline V gene encodes CDR1 SGDLS and CDR2 YYNGEE. This CDR3 region has 15 residues. Losses at the gene ends were 4 bases for V and 3 bases for J; bases not matched to a gene: 1. The PCR contained 60 Vbeta and 13 Jbeta primers. Here immunoSEQ multiplex PCR was the method, and the copy in TCRdb shows in-frame clones only, minus some. This sample has 85,000 to 110,000 clones; about 71% occur once, and the top ten carry 3% to 4%. As regards this clone: The antigen remains unidentified.

Regarding the study as a whole: HLA alleles were associated with 16,000 or so TCR beta sequences in a later analysis at 0.05 false discovery rate. Trimming of TCR beta V- and J-genes showed a link, identified in a later analysis, to a missense DCLRE1C variant.

This TCR derives from a woman in her fifties or sixties in good health and CMV-seronegative. Sequencing was done on a sample of PBMCs. This rearrangement joins TRBV9 to TRBJ2-1; 13 bases fit TRBD2. This chain's CDR3 is CASSWTSGSYNEQFF. In nucleotides, the CDR3 is TGTGCCAGCAGCTGGACTAGCGGGAGCTACAATGAGCAGTTCTTC.